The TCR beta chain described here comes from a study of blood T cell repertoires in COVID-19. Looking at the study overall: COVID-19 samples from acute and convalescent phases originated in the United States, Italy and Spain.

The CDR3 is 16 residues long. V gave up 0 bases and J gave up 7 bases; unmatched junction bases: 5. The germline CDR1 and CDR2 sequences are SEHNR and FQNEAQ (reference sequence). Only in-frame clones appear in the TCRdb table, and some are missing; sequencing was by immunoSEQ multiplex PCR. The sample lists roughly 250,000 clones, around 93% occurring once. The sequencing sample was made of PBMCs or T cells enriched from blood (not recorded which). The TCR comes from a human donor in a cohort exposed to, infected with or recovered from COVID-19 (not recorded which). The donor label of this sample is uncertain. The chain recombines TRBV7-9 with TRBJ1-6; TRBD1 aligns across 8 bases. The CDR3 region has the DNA TGTGCCAGCAGCTTAGCTGACAGGGGAAGGAATTCACCCCTCCACTTT. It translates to CASSLADRGRNSPLHF.